The T cell receptor beta chain described here comes from a study of T-cell reconstitution after alpha-beta-depleted transplantation in children. Unique molecular identifiers were used in preparing the TCRbeta library. One entry per CDR3 protein results from TCRdb running MiXCR on the PCR reads. The profile shows under 750,000 distinct CDR3 sequences, more than 20% of them singletons. General observations from the study: Reported findings indicate that, about two months after transplant, alpha-beta T cells came from several hundred expanded clones, which were derived from non-depleted graft cells. Elevated TCRbeta diversity at day 60 was traced, in some patients, to surviving recipient T cells and thymic progenitors. It was newly produced T cells that mostly accounted for T-cell counts and diversity one year after transplant.

Comments on this clonotype: What it binds is not known.

The TCR sequence derives from a boy less than two years old who had a stem cell transplant for acute myeloid leukemia, so the T cells may come from the graft donor. Sequencing used PBMCs, mostly from graft donor cells, obtained 360 days after TCRalphabeta/CD19-depleted stem cell transplant.

This chain's CDR3 is CASSKDSPGANVLTF. The CDR3 nucleotides are TGCGCCAGCAGTAAAGACAGTCCGGGGGCCAACGTCCTGACTTTC. The chain employs TRBV5-1 and TRBJ2-6; D is perhaps TRBD1 (5 bases). The CDR3 runs 15 residues. V was trimmed by 5 bases and J by 4 bases, leaving 13 bases between them. CDR1 SGHRS and CDR2 YFSETQ come from the germline V gene.